A single TCR beta chain is shown here with its context. Its target antigen remains unknown. The record has no base qualities; no much larger clone is one base away. Participants in the prospective study were aged roughly 18 to 89 years, lived in about two dozen United States geographic areas, and enrolled through a virtual design. In the prospective study, participants were assigned to cohorts based on the clinical history participants reported in a screening survey and a study questionnaire. A participant counted as exposed if, within 2 weeks of entering the study, that participant had been in contact with someone who had a PCR-confirmed or clinician-diagnosed COVID-19 case. In the prospective study, mobile phlebotomists collected whole blood, serum and a nasopharyngeal or oropharyngeal swab from each participant. Additional blood draws and questionnaires over an approximately 2-month period could optionally be provided by prospective study participants. Blood samples from the prospective study were shipped frozen or at room temperature prior to DNA extraction.

This sample was taken from a study of blood T cell repertoires in COVID-19 (TCRdb year 2020). With respect to the entire study: Collaborator samples came from the United States, Italy and Spain and covered acute and convalescent phases of COVID-19. The prospective study material was composed of cDNA or gDNA derived from T cells, B-cell-depleted T cells, or PBMCs. Deeply sampled blood TCRbeta repertoires from subjects exposed to, actively infected with, or recovered from COVID-19 were included in the dataset. A freely available public database, intended as a resource for researchers studying the immune response to SARS-CoV-2, is where the repertoires were released. Samples came from the ongoing ImmuneRACE study (first 160 participants) plus 1,254 subjects from 6 global collaborators. A de-identified subject ID, COVID-19 status, age in years and sex were almost always included in the sample metadata. HLA class I and class II types, where available, came from metadata supplied by the sample provider rather than from assay-based typing. Study-level results and caveats: The amount of clinical and demographic metadata varied by source and participant and was provided uncurated.

CDR1 and CDR2 (SGHNT, YYREEE) derive from the germline V gene (reference sequence). V is pared back by 2 bases and J by 0 bases, with 13 bases lying between the germline termini. Measured from the cysteine to the phenylalanine, the CDR3 is 16 residues long. Of the read, only the CDR3 DNA is kept; its 48 bases are in frame from base 1. The immunoSEQ Assay, a bias-controlled multiplex PCR, was used to amplify TCRbeta CDR3 regions from genomic DNA. Per the authors' processing: Within the assay, amplification of reference gene primers was used to estimate how many nucleated cells each sample contained. Sequence reads were collapsed and filtered to measure the absolute abundance of every unique TCRbeta CDR3 rearrangement. For each sample, productive Simpson clonality was calculated as the square root of Simpson's diversity index across productive rearrangements. Drawn from immuneACCESS, this table holds only the in-frame rearrangements with V and J called that TCRdb kept. Clones are partly lost; checked studies trace under half to an unresolved V gene and leave the rest unexplained. The V and J calls and clone size were taken over from that table, and D and trimming were inferred from the DNA. Within this sample are hundreds of thousands of clones, with roughly four fifths of them counted one time only. The top ten hold 5% of the sample.

The V gene is TRBV5-4 and the J gene is TRBJ2-3; TRBD2 is a weak D gene call, 6 bases matching. Sequences were obtained from PBMCs or T cells enriched from blood (not recorded which). The TCR comes from a middle-aged man who had been exposed to COVID-19. The encoded CDR3 is CASSFGLGTSTDTQYF. The DNA sequence reads TGTGCCAGCAGCTTTGGCCTAGGGACTAGCACAGATACGCAGTATTTT.